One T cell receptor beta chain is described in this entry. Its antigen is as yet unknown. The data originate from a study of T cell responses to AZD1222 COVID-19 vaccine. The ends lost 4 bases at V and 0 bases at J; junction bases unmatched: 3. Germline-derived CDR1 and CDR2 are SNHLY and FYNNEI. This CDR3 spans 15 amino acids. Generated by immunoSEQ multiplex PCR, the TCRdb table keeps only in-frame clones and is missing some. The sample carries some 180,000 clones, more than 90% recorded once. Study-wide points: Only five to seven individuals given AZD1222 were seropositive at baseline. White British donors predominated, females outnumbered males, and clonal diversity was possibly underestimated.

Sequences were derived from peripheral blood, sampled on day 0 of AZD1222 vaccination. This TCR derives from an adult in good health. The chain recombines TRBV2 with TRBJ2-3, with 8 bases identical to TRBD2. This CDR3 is CASSVLAGSTDTQYF. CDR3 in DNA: TGTGCCAGCAGTGTCCTAGCGGGTAGCACAGATACGCAGTATTTT. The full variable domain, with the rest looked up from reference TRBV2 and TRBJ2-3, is EPEVTQTPSHQVTQMGQEVILRCVPISNHLYFYWYRQILGQKVEFLVSFYNNEISEKSEIFDDQFSVERPDGSNFTLKIRSTKLEDSAMYFCASSVLAGSTDTQYFGPGTRLTVL.